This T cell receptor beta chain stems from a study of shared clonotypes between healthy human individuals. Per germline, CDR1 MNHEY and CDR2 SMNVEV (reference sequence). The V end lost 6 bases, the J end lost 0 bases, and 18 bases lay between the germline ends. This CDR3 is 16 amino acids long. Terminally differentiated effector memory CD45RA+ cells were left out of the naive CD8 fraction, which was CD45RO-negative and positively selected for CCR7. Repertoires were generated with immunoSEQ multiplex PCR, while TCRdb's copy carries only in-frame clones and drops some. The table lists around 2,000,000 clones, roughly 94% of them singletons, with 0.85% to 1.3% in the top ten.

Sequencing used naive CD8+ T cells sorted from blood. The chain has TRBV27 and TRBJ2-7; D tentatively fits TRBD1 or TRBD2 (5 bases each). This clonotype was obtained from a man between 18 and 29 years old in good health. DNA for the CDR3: TGTGCCAGCAGCTCGTTTGGGGCGGGCCTCTCCTACGAGCAGTACTTC. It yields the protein CASSSFGAGLSYEQYF.